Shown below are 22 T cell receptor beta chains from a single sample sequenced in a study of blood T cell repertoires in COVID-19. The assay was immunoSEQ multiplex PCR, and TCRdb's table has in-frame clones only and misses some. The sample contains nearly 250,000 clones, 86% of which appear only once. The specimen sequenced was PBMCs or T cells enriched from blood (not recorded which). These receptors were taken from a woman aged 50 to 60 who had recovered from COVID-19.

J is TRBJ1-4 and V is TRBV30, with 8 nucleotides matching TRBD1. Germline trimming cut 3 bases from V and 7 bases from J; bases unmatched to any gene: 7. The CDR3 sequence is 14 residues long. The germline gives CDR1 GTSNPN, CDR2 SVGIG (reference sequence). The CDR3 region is CAWSGQGWGEKLFF. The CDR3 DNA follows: TGTGCCTGGAGCGGACAGGGTTGGGGTGAAAAACTGTTTTTT.

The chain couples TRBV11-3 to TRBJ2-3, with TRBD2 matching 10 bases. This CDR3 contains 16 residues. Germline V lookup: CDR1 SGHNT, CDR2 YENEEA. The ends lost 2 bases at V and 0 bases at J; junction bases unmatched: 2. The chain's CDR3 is CASSLTSGVSTDTQYF. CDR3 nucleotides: TGTGCCAGCAGCTTAACTAGCGGGGTTAGCACAGATACGCAGTATTTT.

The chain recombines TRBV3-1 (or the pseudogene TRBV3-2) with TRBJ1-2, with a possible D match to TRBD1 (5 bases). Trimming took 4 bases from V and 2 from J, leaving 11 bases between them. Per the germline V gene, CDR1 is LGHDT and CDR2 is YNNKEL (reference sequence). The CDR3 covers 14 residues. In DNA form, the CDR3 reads TGTGCCAGCAGCCCCAGGGTCTTAAACTATGGCTACACCTTC. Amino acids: CASSPRVLNYGYTF.

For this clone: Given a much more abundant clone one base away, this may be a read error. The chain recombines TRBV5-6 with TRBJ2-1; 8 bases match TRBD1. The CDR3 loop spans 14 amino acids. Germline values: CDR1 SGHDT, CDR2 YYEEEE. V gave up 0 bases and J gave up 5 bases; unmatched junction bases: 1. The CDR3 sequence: CASSLGQGNNEQFF. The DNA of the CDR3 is TGTGCCAGCAGCTTGGGACAGGGGAACAATGAGCAGTTCTTC.

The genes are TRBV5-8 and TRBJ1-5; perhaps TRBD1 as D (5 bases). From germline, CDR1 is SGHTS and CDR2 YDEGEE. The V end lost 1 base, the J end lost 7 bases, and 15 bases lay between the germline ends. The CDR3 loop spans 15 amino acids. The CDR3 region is CASSLWVTARQPQHF. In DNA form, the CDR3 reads TGTGCCAGCAGCTTGTGGGTGACAGCCAGGCAGCCCCAGCATTTT.

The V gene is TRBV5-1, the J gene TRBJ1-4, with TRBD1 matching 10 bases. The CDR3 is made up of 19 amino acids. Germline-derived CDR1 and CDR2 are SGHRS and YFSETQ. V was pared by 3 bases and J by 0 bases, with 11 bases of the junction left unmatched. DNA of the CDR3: TGCGCCAGCAGCTCTGATCCCCGGGACAGGGGAACAACTAATGAAAAACTGTTTTTT. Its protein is CASSSDPRDRGTTNEKLFF.

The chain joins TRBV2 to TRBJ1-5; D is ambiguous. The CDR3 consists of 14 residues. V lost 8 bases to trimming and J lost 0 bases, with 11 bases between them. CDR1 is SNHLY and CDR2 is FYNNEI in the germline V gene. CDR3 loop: CASGAYNSNQPQHF. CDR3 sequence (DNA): TGTGCCAGCGGAGCCTACAATAGCAATCAGCCCCAGCATTTT.

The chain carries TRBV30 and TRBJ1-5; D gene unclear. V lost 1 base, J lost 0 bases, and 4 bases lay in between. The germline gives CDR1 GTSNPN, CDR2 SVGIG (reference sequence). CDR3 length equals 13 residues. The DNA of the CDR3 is TGTGCCTGGAGTGCGGGTAGCAATCAGCCCCAGCATTTT. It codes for CAWSAGSNQPQHF.

CDR3 nucleotide sequence: TGCGCCAGCAGCCAAGAAGGGACAGGTTCGGGAAATGAGCAGTTCTTC. Residues: CASSQEGTGSGNEQFF. The V gene is TRBV4-3, the J gene TRBJ2-1; TRBD1 matches 8 bases. Germline CDR1 LGHNA, CDR2 YSLEER. Trimming at V came to 0 bases and at J to 7 bases, leaving 8 bases not matched to a gene. This CDR3 region has 16 residues.

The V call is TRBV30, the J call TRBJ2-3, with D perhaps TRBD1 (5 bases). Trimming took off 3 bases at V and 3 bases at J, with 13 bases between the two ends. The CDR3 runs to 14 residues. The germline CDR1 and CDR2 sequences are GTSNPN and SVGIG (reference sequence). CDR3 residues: CAWRGRGGTDTQYF. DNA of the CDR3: TGTGCCTGGAGAGGAAGGGGCGGAACAGATACGCAGTATTTT.

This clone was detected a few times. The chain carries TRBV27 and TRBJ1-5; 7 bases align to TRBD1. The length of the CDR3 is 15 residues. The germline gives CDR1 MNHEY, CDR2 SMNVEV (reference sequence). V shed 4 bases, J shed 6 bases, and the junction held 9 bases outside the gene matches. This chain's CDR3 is CASSSTGVLGQPQHF. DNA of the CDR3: TGTGCCAGCAGTTCCACAGGGGTTTTAGGTCAGCCCCAGCATTTT.

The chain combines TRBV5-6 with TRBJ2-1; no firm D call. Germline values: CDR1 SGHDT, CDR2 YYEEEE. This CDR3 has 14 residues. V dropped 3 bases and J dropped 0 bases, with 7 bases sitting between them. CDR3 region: CASSSPRSYNEQFF. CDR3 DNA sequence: TGTGCCAGCAGCTCTCCCCGCTCCTACAATGAGCAGTTCTTC. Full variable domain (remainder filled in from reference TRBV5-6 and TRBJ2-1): DAGVTQSPTHLIKTRGQQVTLRCSPKSGHDTVSWYQQALGQGPQFIFQYYEEEERQRGNFPDRFSGHQFPNYSSELNVNALLLGDSALYLCASSSPRSYNEQFFGPGTRLTVL.

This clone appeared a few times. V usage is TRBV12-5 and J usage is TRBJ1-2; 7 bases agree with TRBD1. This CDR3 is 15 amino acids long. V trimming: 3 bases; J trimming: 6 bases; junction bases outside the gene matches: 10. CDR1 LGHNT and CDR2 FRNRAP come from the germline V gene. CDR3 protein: CASGLELTGFHGYTF. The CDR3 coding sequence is TGTGCTAGTGGTTTAGAACTGACAGGGTTCCATGGCTACACCTTC.

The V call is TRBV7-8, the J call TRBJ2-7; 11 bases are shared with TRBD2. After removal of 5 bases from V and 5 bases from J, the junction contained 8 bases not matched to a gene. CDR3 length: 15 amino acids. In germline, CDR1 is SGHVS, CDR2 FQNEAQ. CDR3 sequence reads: CASSLIAGGIHEQYF. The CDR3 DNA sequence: TGTGCCAGCAGCCTAATAGCGGGAGGGATCCACGAGCAGTACTTC.

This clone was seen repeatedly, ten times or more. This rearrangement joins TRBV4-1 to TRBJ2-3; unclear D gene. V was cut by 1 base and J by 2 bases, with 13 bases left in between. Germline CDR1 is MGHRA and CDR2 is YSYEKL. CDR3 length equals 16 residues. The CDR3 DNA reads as TGCGCCAGCAGCCAAGTGAACTTGGTCTCCACAGATACGCAGTATTTT. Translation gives CASSQVNLVSTDTQYF.

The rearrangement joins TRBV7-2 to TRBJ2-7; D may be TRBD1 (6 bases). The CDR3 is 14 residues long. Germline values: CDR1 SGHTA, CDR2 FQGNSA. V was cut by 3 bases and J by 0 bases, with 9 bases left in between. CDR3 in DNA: TGTGCCAGCAGCTTCACAGGGAGCTCCTACGAGCAGTACTTC. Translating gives CASSFTGSSYEQYF.

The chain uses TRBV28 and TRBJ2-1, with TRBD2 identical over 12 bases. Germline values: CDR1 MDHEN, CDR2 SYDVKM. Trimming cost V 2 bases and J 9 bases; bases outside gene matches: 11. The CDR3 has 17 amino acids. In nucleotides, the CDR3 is TGTGCCAGCAGTTTAGCCCGGACTAGCGGGGTCGGACGTGAGCAGTTCTTC. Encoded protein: CASSLARTSGVGREQFF.

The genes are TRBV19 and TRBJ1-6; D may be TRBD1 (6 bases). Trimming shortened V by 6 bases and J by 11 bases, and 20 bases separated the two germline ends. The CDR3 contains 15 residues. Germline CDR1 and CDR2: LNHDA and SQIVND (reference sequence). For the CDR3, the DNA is TGTGCCAGTAGCCCGACGACAGGACAGCAGCCACCCCTCCACTTT. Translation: CASSPTTGQQPPLHF. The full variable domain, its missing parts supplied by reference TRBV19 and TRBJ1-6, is DGGITQSPKYLFRKEGQNVTLSCEQNLNHDAMYWYRQDPGQGLRLIYYSQIVNDFQKGDIAEGYSVSREKKESFPLTVTSAQKNPTAFYLCASSPTTGQQPPLHFGNGTRLTVT.

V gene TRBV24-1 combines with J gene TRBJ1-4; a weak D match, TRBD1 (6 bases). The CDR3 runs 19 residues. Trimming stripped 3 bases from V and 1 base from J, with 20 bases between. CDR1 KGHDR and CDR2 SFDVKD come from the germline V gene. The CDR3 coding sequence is TGTGCCACCAGTGATCCCGTCAGGGGCGGTATGGGAACTAATGAAAAACTGTTTTTT. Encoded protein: CATSDPVRGGMGTNEKLFF.

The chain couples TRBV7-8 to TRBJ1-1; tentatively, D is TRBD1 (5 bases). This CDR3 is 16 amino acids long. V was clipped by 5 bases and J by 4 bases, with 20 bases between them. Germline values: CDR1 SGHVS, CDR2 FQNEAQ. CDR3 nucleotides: TGTGCCAGCAGCACCACTCGACAGCCCGGGGGCACTGAAGCTTTCTTT. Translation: CASSTTRQPGGTEAFF.

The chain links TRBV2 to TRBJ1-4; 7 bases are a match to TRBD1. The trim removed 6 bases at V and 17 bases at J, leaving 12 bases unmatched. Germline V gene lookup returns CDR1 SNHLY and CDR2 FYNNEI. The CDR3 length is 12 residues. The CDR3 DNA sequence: TGTGCCAGCAGGGGCCCGGGACAGCACTTATTTTTT. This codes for CASRGPGQHLFF.

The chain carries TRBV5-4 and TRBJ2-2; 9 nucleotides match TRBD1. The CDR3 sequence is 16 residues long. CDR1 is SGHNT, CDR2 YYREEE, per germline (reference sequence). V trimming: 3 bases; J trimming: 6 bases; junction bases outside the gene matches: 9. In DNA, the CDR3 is TGTGCCAGCAGCTGGGGACAGGGCGGTGGGGCCGGGGAGCTGTTTTTT. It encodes CASSWGQGGGAGELFF.